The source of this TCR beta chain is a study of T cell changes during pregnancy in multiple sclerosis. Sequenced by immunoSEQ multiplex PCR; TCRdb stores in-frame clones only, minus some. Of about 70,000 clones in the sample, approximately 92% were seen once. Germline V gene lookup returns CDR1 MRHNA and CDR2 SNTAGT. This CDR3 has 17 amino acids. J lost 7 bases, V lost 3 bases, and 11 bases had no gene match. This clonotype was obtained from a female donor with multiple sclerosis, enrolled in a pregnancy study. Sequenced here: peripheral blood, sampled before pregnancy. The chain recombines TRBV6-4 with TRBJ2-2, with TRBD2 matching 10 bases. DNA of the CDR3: TGTGCCAGCAGTGAGAGCGGAGCGGGAGGGCCAGTCGGGGAGCTGTTTTTT. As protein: CASSESGAGGPVGELFF.